The following is a TCR beta chain sequence with its context. Its target is not known. The junction differs from germline at one of its ends, possibly a read error. 13 Jbeta primers and 60 Vbeta primers were used for the PCR. The method was immunoSEQ multiplex PCR; TCRdb's version includes in-frame clones alone and lacks a portion of them. The table lists approximately 200,000 clones, approximately 84% of them singletons. This sample is part of a study of cytomegalovirus exposure and HLA in healthy donors. Study results and limitations: Trimming of TCR beta V- and J-genes showed a link, identified in a later analysis, to a missense DCLRE1C variant. Equally common other TCR beta chains were less clonally expanded than HLA-associated ones, a later analysis found. There were reportedly fewer N-insertions in an Asian-associated ancestry cluster than the roughly 670-donor mean, in a later analysis.

Germline V gives CDR1 SNHLY, CDR2 FYNNEI. This CDR3 is built from 16 residues. The sequencing sample was made of PBMCs. This chain links TRBV2 with TRBJ2-7, with D possibly being TRBD2 (6 bases). This receptor was taken from a boy younger than 18 in good health and CMV-seronegative. The CDR3 protein is CASADTGGWSSYEQHF. The CDR3 DNA follows: TGTGCCAGCGCAGATACCGGGGGATGGAGCTCCTACGAGCAGCACTTC.